These 3 T cell receptor beta chains share one sample of origin, sequenced in a study of shared clonotypes between healthy human individuals. Assay: immunoSEQ multiplex PCR; the TCRdb copy retains only in-frame clones and omits some. The sample comprises about 2 million clones, 85% to 95% of which are singletons, and 0.13% rests with the top ten. What was sequenced was naive CD4+ T cells sorted from blood. Subset reported: CD45RA+ positively selected. These receptors originate from a man younger than 35 in good health.

The CDR3 loop is CASSQPSGGRAGELFF. CDR3 nucleotide sequence: TGCGCCAGCAGCCAACCATCAGGGGGCAGGGCCGGGGAGCTGTTTTTT. This chain joins TRBV4-1 and TRBJ2-2, with 8 bases identical to TRBD1. Germline CDR1 is MGHRA and CDR2 is YSYEKL. The CDR3 consists of 16 residues. J was trimmed by 6 bases and V by 2 bases; bases with no gene match: 8.

This clone appeared once. Other DNA sequences within the sample encode an identical CDR3. The rearrangement links TRBV7-3 to TRBJ2-2; D gene uncertain. CDR3 length equals 13 residues. V was cut by 1 base and J by 4 bases, with 4 bases left in between. Germline V gene data show CDR1 as SGHTA and CDR2 as FQGTGA. CDR3 amino acids: CASSLMGTGELFF. DNA for the CDR3: TGTGCCAGCAGCTTAATGGGCACCGGGGAGCTGTTTTTT.

This chain connects TRBV4-1 to TRBJ2-7; either TRBD1 or TRBD2 may supply D (5 bases each). Deletions cut 8 bases from V and 6 bases from J, with 20 bases between. The CDR3 is made up of 14 amino acids. The germline gives CDR1 MGHRA, CDR2 YSYEKL. The CDR3 loop reads CASGPGPQAVEQYF. The CDR3 DNA reads as TGCGCCAGCGGACCGGGACCCCAGGCGGTCGAGCAGTACTTC.